The following is a TCR beta chain sequence with its context. There is no known antigen for this receptor. The sample holds no much larger clone one base away, and base qualities are not on file. The sample belongs to a study of CD8 T cell repertoires and HIV-1 epitope variants (TCRdb year 2020). Regarding the complete study: In separate culture wells, T cells were stimulated with each of twenty-five peptides that represented autologous and known Gag and Nef epitope variants. Among the control conditions were a peptide pool of CMV, EBV and flu, the Ebola AY9 epitope serving as a negative control, and a well with no peptide. The epitopes tested covered three Gag epitope families plus Nef HW9 and YT9. T cells were enriched using the EasySep Human T Cell Enrichment Kit and were co-cultured with equal numbers of autologous T cell-negative cells serving as antigen-presenting cells. The cultures were grown for under eleven days in IMDM with gentamicin, and half of the media was changed on days 3 and 7 with IL-2, IL-7 and IL-15 added. An aliquot of 1M T cells was saved as an uncultured baseline condition, separate from the roughly 83 T cell cultures. A total of 83 T cell cultures were run, with each culture condition performed in triplicate except for one peptide, which was performed in duplicate. Results the study describes overall, beyond this receptor: The Nef KF9 family was recognized by five clonotypes and the HW9 family by one, and no responses to the TAALDMSHF plasma variant were observed. The assay identified only TCR beta chains and indicated proliferation to antigen, not T cell function or cytokine profile. Nine or ten antigen-specific TCR beta clonotypes were identified, of which five or six appeared to be cross-reactive for autologous or known escape epitope variants.

Sequencing of TCR beta CDR3 regions was performed at survey depth on the immunoSEQ platform. The QIAamp DNA micro kit was used to extract genomic DNA from every cultured and uncultured CD8+ T cell population. The study's processing was this. Any sample with under 5,000 productive reads was excluded, and this exclusion removed about 7% of the roughly 80 cultures stimulated with HIV peptides. Sequences were trimmed to CDR3 by a MANAFEST web app, and nonproductive sequences, CDR3s under 5 amino acids, and sequences not starting with C or ending with F/W were removed. For a clonotype to count as antigen-specific, the clonotype had to expand relative to the no-peptide control in at least 2 of 3 replicates at FDR 0.01, and only within one epitope family. A specific clonotype also had to show a frequency at least fivefold higher than in wells stimulated with peptides from other epitope families. The clones in this table, taken by TCRdb from immuneACCESS, are in-frame only. Not every clone is retained; where verified, under half of the shortfall comes from an unresolved V gene, and the cause of the rest is unknown. The V and J calls and clone size come from that table; D and trimming were worked out from the DNA. The sample table records some 87,000 clones; 60% to 80% of these occur just once. Under 30% of the sample is taken by the ten largest.

The EasySep Human CD8+ T Cell Enrichment Kit was used on day 10 to isolate CD8+ T cells from every culture. According to the germline V gene, CDR1 reads SNHLY and CDR2 reads FYNNEI. V lost 7 bases and J lost 4 bases; the stretch between them is 25 bases long. The CDR3 numbers 17 residues from cysteine through phenylalanine. Only CDR3 DNA remains: 51 bases, in frame from the first base. This receptor was identified in a male donor with HIV. Input material: uncultured baseline CD8+ T cells from peripheral blood mononuclear cells (PBMCs). The V gene is TRBV2 and the J gene is TRBJ1-1, with the identity of the D gene unclear. For the CDR3, the sequence is CASKETILHPGGTEAFF. In nucleotides, the sequence is TGTGCCAGCAAGGAGACTATTCTACACCCGGGTGGCACTGAAGCTTTCTTT.